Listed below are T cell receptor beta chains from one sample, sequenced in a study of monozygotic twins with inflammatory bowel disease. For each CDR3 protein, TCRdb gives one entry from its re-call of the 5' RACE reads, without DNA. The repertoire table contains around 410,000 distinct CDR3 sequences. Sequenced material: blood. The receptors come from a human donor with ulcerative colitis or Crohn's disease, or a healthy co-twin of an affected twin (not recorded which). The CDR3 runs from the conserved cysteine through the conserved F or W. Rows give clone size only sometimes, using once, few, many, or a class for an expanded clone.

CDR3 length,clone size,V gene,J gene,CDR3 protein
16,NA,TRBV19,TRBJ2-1,CASSPKAGGAYNEQFF
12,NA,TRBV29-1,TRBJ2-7,CSVGAGPIGQYF
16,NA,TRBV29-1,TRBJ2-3,CSVQRPGQGLDDTQYF
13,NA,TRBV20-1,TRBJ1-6,CSADSSHNSPLHF
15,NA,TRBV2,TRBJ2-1,CASSDDSYPYNEQFF
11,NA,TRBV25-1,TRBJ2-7,CASQTSYEQYF
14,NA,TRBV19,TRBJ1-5,CASSISVSNQPQHF
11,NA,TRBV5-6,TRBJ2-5,CASTSQETQYF
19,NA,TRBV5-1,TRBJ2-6,CASSHTGGLGAGGANVLTF
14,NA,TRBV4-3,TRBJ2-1,CASSQDTAYNEQFF
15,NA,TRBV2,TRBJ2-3,CANPKVGEGEDTQYF
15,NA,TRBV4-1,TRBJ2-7,CASSQVGTESYEQYF
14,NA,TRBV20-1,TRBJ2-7,CSASVPGGSYEQYF
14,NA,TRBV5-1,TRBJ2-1,CASRSSVSYNEQFF
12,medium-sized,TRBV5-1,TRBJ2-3,CASSNGQATQYF
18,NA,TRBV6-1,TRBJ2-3,CASSTGTSGSPGGDTQYF
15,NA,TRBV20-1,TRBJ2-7,CSARVGQGLTYEQYF
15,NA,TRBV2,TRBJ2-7,CASSPRGTSGSEQYF
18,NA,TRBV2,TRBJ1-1,CASSVSPYRGQKNTEAFF
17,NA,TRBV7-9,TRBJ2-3,CASSRGGPTKGTDTQYF
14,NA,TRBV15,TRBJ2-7,CATSRERLPHEQYF
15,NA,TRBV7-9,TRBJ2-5,CASSSTSGPKETQYF
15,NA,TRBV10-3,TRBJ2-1,CAGTSGRGSYNEQFF
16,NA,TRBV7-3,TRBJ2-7,CASSSTGTGAPYEQYF
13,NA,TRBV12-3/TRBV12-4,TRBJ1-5,CASSHRGEQPQHF
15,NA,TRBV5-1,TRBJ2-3,CASSTGRGRTDTQYF
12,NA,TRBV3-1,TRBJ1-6,CASSQISSPLHF
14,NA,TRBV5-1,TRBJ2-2,CASSDTSSGGELFF
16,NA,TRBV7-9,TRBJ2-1,CASSSTTGPLYNEQFF
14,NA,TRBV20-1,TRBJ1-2,CSAREGGRVYGYTF
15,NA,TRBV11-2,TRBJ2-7,CASRRTGVGSYEQYF
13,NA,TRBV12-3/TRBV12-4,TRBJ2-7,CASSSRQGGEQYF
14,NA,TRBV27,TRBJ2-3,CASSLWVGTDTQYF
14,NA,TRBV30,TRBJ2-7,CAWRGHRTPYEQYF
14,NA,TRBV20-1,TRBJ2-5,CSATSPWGQETQYF
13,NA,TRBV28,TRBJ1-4,CASSAGIGARYSF
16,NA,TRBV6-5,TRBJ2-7,CASSYFGGGSSYEQYF
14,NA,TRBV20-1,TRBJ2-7,CSASQGGQGMEQYF
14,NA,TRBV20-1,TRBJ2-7,CSAKDFIIAYEQYF
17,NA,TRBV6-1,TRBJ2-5,CASSAPGGRVTKETQYF
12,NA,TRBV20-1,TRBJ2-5,CSAQTGRETQYF
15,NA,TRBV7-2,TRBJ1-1,CASSPPEGINTEAFF
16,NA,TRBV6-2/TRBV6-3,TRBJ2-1,CASSNPGLAAYNEQFF
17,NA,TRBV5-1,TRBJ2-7,CASSLGPRGTPPYEQYF
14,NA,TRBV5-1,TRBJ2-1,CASSSSLAGGEQFF
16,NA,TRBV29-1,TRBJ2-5,CSVVVLATIDKETQYF
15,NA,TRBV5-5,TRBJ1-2,CASSLVSGSHYGYTF
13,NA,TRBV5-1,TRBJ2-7,CASSQRGTYEQYF
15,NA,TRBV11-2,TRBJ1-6,CASSENRDPYSPLHF
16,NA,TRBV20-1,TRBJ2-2,CSARDGLAENTGELFF
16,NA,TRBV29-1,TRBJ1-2,CSVKVRGGKYLGGYTF
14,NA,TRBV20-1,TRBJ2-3,CSATPPVSTDTQYF
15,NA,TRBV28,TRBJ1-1,CASSPPLGVNTEAFF